The TCR beta chain described here comes from a study of cytomegalovirus exposure and HLA in healthy donors. With 60 Vbeta and 13 Jbeta primers, the PCR was carried out. The protocol was immunoSEQ multiplex PCR, while the TCRdb copy is restricted to in-frame clones and leaves out a portion. The top ten clones hold 2% to 2.5% of a sample with around 100,000 clones, about 60% of them seen once. The CDR3 length is 15 residues. CDR1 and CDR2 (germline): SGHRS, YFSETQ. The ends were cut back, 0 bases at V and 0 bases at J, with 9 bases in the middle. The TCR sequence derives from a woman aged 25 to 39 in good health and CMV-seronegative. Sequenced sample: PBMCs. The rearrangement links TRBV5-1 to TRBJ1-1; D gene ambiguous. The chain's CDR3 is CASSLVGQMNTEAFF. In DNA form, the CDR3 reads TGCGCCAGCAGCTTGGTTGGTCAGATGAACACTGAAGCTTTCTTT.